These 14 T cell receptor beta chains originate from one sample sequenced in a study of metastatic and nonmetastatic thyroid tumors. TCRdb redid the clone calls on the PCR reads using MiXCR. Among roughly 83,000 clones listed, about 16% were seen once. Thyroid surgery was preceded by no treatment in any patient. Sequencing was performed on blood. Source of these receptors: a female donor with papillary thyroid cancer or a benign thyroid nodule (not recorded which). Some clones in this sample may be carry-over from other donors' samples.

CDR3 sequence (DNA): TGTGCCAGCAGCTCCCACACTAGAATCACCGGGGAGCTGTTTTTT. Translation gives CASSSHTRITGELFF. The chain couples TRBV28 to TRBJ2-2; possible D gene TRBD2, 5 bases. This CDR3 has 15 residues. Germline V gives CDR1 MDHEN, CDR2 SYDVKM. V was shortened by 6 bases and J by 4 bases, with 15 bases between the two germline ends.

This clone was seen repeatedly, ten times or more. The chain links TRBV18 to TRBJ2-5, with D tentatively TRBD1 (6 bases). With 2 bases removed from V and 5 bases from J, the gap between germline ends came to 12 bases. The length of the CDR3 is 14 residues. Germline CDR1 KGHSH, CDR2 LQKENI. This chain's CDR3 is CASSPGQGFETQYF. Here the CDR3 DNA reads TGTGCCAGCTCACCAGGTCAGGGGTTTGAGACCCAGTACTTC.

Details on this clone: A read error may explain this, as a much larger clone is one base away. CDR3 nucleotide sequence: TGTGCCAGCAGCTTAGGAGGCGGAACAAAAGAGACCCAGTACTTC. Protein sequence: CASSLGGGTKETQYF. The chain employs TRBV7-6 and TRBJ2-5; D not resolved. The germline V gene has CDR1 SGHVS and CDR2 FNYEAQ. Trimming removed 1 base from V and 3 bases from J, with 12 bases in between. This CDR3 is built from 15 residues.

As DNA, the CDR3 is TGTGCCAGCAGCTTGCTCTTTAGCGGGGGCACCTATAATTCACCCCTCCACTTT. Its translation: CASSLLFSGGTYNSPLHF. This chain connects TRBV5-4 to TRBJ1-6, with D perhaps TRBD1 (6 bases). This CDR3 spans 18 amino acids. Germline-derived CDR1 and CDR2 are SGHNT and YYREEE (reference sequence). Trimming left V 1 base short and J 2 bases short, with 16 bases between.

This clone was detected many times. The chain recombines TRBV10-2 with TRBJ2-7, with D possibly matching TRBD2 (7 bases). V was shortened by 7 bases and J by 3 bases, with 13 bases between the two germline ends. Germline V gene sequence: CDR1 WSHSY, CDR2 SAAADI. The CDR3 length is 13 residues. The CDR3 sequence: CASKGGGNYEQYF. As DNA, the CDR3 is TGCGCCAGCAAGGGGGGGGGAAACTACGAGCAGTACTTC.

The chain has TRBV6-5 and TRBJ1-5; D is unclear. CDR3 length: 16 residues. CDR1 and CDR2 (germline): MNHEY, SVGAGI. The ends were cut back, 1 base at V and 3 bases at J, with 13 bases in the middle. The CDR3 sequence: CASSYLPISINQPQHF. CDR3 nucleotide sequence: TGTGCCAGCAGTTACTTGCCAATATCTATCAATCAGCCCCAGCATTTT.

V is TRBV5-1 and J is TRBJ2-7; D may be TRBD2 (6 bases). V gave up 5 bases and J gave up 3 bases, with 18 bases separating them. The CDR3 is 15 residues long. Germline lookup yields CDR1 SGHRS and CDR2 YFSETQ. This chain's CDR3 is CASRPVAGYIYEQYF. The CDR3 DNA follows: TGCGCCAGCAGACCCGTGGCGGGGTACATCTACGAGCAGTACTTC.

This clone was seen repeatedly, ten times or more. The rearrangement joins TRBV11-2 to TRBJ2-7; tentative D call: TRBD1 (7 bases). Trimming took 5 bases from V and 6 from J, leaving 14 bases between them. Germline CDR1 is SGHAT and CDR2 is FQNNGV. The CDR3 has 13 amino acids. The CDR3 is CASSPGGGREQYF. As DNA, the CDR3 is TGTGCCAGCAGCCCAGGGGGAGGTCGCGAGCAGTACTTC. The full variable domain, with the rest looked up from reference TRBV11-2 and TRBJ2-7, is EAGVAQSPRYKIIEKRQSVAFWCNPISGHATLYWYQQILGQGPKLLIQFQNNGVVDDSQLPKDRFSAERLKGVDSTLKIQPAKLEDSAVYLCASSPGGGREQYFGPGTRLTVT.

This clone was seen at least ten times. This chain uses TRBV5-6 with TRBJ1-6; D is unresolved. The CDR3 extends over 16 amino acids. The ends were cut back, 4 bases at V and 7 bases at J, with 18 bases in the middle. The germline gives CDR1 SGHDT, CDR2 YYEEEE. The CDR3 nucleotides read TGTGCCAGCAGCCCCGAGGGCTCCCGGAGGAATTCACCCCTCCACTTT. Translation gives CASSPEGSRRNSPLHF.

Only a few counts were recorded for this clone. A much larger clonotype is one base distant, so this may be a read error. The CDR3: CATAGQGGAETQYF. Here the CDR3 DNA reads TGTGCCACCGCGGGGCAGGGGGGGGCGGAGACCCAGTACTTC. The chain carries TRBV15 and TRBJ2-5; D may correspond to TRBD1 or TRBD2 (7 bases each). V was clipped by 8 bases and J by 5 bases, with 18 bases between them. CDR1 is LNHNV and CDR2 is YYDKDF in the germline V gene (reference sequence). The CDR3 totals 14 residues.

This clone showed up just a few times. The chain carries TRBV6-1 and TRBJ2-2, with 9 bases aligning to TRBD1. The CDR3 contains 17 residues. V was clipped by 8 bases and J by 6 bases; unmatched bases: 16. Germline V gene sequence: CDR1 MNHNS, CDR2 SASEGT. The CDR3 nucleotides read TGTGCCAGCTGCCGGCTTGGGCGACAGGGGGTACCCGGGGAGCTGTTTTTT. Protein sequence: CASCRLGRQGVPGELFF.

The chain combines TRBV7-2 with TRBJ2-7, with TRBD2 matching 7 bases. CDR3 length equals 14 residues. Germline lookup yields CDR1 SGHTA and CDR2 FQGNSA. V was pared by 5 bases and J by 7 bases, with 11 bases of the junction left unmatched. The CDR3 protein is CASSTGTTVEEQYF. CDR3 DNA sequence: TGTGCCAGCAGCACCGGGACTACCGTGGAAGAGCAGTACTTC. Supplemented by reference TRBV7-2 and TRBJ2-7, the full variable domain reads GAGVSQSPSNKVTEKGKDVELRCDPISGHTALYWYRQSLGQGLEFLIYFQGNSAPDKSGLPSDRFSAERTGGSVSTLTIQRTQQEDSAVYLCASSTGTTVEEQYFGPGTRLTVT.

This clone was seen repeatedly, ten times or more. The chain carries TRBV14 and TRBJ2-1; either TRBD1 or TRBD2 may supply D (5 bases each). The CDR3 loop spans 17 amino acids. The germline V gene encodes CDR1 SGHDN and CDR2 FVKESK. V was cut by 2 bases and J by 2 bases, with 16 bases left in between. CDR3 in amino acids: CASSQRNRDAAYNEQFF. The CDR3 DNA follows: TGTGCCAGCAGCCAACGAAACCGGGACGCTGCCTACAATGAGCAGTTCTTC.

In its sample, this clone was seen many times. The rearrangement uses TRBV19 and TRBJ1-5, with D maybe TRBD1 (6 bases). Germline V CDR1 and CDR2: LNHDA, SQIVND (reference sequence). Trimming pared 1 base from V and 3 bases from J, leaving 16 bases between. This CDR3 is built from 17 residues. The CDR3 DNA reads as TGTGCCAGTAGTATAGGAGGGGGGGACTTCCCCAATCAGCCCCAGCATTTT. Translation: CASSIGGGDFPNQPQHF.